This T cell receptor (beta chain) came from a study of blood T cell repertoires in COVID-19. Those who participated ranged in age from about 18 to 95 years and resided in under 25 US areas. Participant-given clinical history determined each cohort assignment. Libraries were prepared by immunoSEQ multiplex PCR; TCRdb keeps only in-frame clonotypes and omits some of them. The table lists under 250,000 clones, just over 85% of them singletons. V lost 7 bases, J lost 7 bases, and 10 bases stayed unmatched. CDR1 and CDR2 from the germline V gene are SNHLY and FYNNEI. This CDR3 comprises 14 residues. The chain carries TRBV2 and TRBJ2-4; TRBD2 matches 7 bases. The source is a middle-aged man who had recovered from COVID-19. The sample taken for sequencing was PBMCs or T cells enriched from blood (not recorded which). CDR3 region: CASTGGGSTNIQYF. CDR3 DNA: TGTGCCAGCACTGGGGGGGGGAGTACGAACATTCAGTACTTC. The full variable domain, with the rest looked up from reference TRBV2 and TRBJ2-4, is EPEVTQTPSHQVTQMGQEVILRCVPISNHLYFYWYRQILGQKVEFLVSFYNNEISEKSEIFDDQFSVERPDGSNFTLKIRSTKLEDSAMYFCASTGGGSTNIQYFGAGTRLSVL.